These 27 T cell receptor beta chains were sequenced from one sample in a study of blood T cell repertoires in COVID-19. The data were produced by immunoSEQ multiplex PCR, yet TCRdb's version contains in-frame clones alone and is incomplete. The sample contains just under 350,000 clones, about 88% of which appear only once. The sample taken for sequencing was peripheral blood. All receptors come from a woman in her 70s with COVID-19, enrolled during active disease.

This clone was seen once. This chain uses TRBV7-2 with TRBJ2-6, with 7 bases matching TRBD2. The CDR3 loop spans 15 amino acids. The germline V gene has CDR1 SGHTA and CDR2 FQGNSA. V lost 5 bases to trimming and J lost 1 base; unmatched junction nucleotides: 2. Written as DNA, the CDR3 is TGTGCCAGCAGCGGCGGGGGATCTGGGGCCAACGTCCTGACTTTC. This encodes CASSGGGSGANVLTF. Supplemented by reference TRBV7-2 and TRBJ2-6, the full variable domain reads GAGVSQSPSNKVTEKGKDVELRCDPISGHTALYWYRQSLGQGLEFLIYFQGNSAPDKSGLPSDRFSAERTGGSVSTLTIQRTQQEDSAVYLCASSGGGSGANVLTFGAGSRLTVL.

The genes are TRBV5-4 and TRBJ2-1; 7 positions agree with TRBD1. CDR1 and CDR2 (germline): SGHNT, YYREEE (reference sequence). The CDR3 has 13 residues. After removal of 5 bases from V and 7 bases from J, the junction contained 6 bases not matched to a gene. The CDR3 nucleotides read TGTGCCAGCAGTCCCGGGACAGCAAATGAGCAGTTCTTC. This codes for CASSPGTANEQFF.

Comments on this clone: The same CDR3 can be traced to other DNA sequences in this sample. The J gene is TRBJ1-5, the V gene TRBV15; D uncertain. The CDR3 has 12 amino acids. Germline V CDR1 and CDR2: LNHNV, YYDKDF (reference sequence). The V and J ends lost 1 base and 6 bases respectively, with 4 bases between them. CDR3 residues: CATSRGGQPQHF. CDR3 nucleotides: TGTGCCACCAGCAGAGGCGGTCAGCCCCAGCATTTT.

The rearrangement links TRBV5-6 to TRBJ2-3; the D is unclear. This CDR3 is 15 amino acids long. V lost 0 bases to trimming and J lost 3 bases, with 11 bases between them. CDR1 and CDR2 (germline): SGHDT, YYEEEE. CDR3 in amino acids: CASSLEVQLTDTQYF. Written as DNA, the CDR3 is TGTGCCAGCAGCTTGGAGGTACAGCTAACAGATACGCAGTATTTT. The whole variable domain, remainder taken from reference TRBV5-6 and TRBJ2-3, is DAGVTQSPTHLIKTRGQQVTLRCSPKSGHDTVSWYQQALGQGPQFIFQYYEEEERQRGNFPDRFSGHQFPNYSSELNVNALLLGDSALYLCASSLEVQLTDTQYFGPGTRLTVL.

As to this clone: Within the sample, other DNA sequences also encode this same CDR3. The chain has TRBV7-9 and TRBJ1-2; 10 bases agree with TRBD1. CDR3 length equals 13 residues. V was pared by 3 bases and J by 8 bases, with 3 bases of the junction left unmatched. Germline V CDR1 and CDR2: SEHNR, FQNEAQ (reference sequence). CDR3 bases: TGTGCCAGCAGCTTGGGGACAGGGGAAGGCTACACCTTC. The encoded protein is CASSLGTGEGYTF.

V usage is TRBV6-5 and J usage is TRBJ1-1, with D possibly TRBD1 on 5 matching bases. Germline CDR1 MNHEY, CDR2 SVGAGI. This CDR3 has 13 amino acids. V lost 2 bases, J lost 10 bases, and 14 bases lay in between. The CDR3 reads CASSYRQSWGAFF. The CDR3 DNA follows: TGTGCCAGCAGTTACCGACAGAGTTGGGGAGCTTTCTTT.

V usage is TRBV6-2 or TRBV6-3 and J usage is TRBJ2-7, with D perhaps matching TRBD1 (6 bases). V lost 0 bases and J lost 1, with 10 bases in between. The CDR3 length is 15 residues. The germline V gene encodes CDR1 MNHEY and CDR2 SVGEGT. This CDR3 is CASSYSRQASYEQYF. The CDR3 DNA reads TGTGCCAGCAGTTACTCGAGACAGGCTTCCTACGAGCAGTACTTC.

The V and J genes are TRBV6-1 and TRBJ1-5; D ambiguous. The CDR3 consists of 12 residues. V lost 7 bases to trimming and J lost 8 bases, with 12 bases between them. CDR1 and CDR2 (germline): MNHNS, SASEGT. In DNA form, the CDR3 reads TGTGCCAGCACACAGTCCCCAGAGCCCCAGCATTTT. As protein: CASTQSPEPQHF.

V usage is TRBV9 and J usage is TRBJ2-2; 12 bases align to TRBD2. This CDR3 is 17 amino acids long. Germline V gives CDR1 SGDLS, CDR2 YYNGEE. V dropped 3 bases and J dropped 5; count of bases not matched to a gene: 8. The CDR3 sequence: CASSASASGGATGELFF. The CDR3 region has the DNA TGTGCCAGCAGCGCCTCGGCTAGCGGGGGGGCAACCGGGGAGCTGTTTTTT.

The chain employs TRBV4-1 and TRBJ2-6, with D hard to call. CDR1 is MGHRA, CDR2 YSYEKL, per germline. CDR3 length: 19 residues. Trimming took 0 bases from V and 2 from J, leaving 17 bases between them. DNA of the CDR3: TGCGCCAGCAGCCAAGATGTAACAAAAATTATTGCTGGGGCCAACGTCCTGACTTTC. Residues: CASSQDVTKIIAGANVLTF.

Only a few counts were recorded for this clone. This sequence joins TRBV7-2 and TRBJ2-1; tentatively, D is TRBD1 (5 bases). V dropped 2 bases and J dropped 2 bases, with 16 bases sitting between them. Germline V lookup: CDR1 SGHTA, CDR2 FQGNSA. This CDR3 spans 17 amino acids. The CDR3 sequence: CASSLLLGQGPYNEQFF. The CDR3 DNA is TGTGCCAGCAGCTTACTTCTGGGCCAGGGCCCCTACAATGAGCAGTTCTTC.

This chain links TRBV3-1 (or the pseudogene TRBV3-2) with TRBJ2-5; 8 bases line up with TRBD2. The CDR3 covers 17 residues. Germline loops: CDR1 LGHDT, CDR2 YNNKEL (reference sequence). V shed 4 bases, J shed 2 bases, and the junction held 12 bases outside the gene matches. The CDR3 is CASSLGGLRGEQETQYF. The CDR3 DNA is TGTGCCAGCAGCCTCGGAGGGTTGCGGGGGGAACAAGAGACCCAGTACTTC.

The chain recombines TRBV24-1 with TRBJ1-2; tentatively, D is TRBD1 (5 bases). The ends were cut back, 4 bases at V and 4 bases at J, with 9 bases in the middle. The CDR3 is made up of 13 amino acids. Germline loops: CDR1 KGHDR, CDR2 SFDVKD. The CDR3 protein is CATSDPDSYGYTF. Here the CDR3 DNA reads TGTGCCACCAGTGACCCCGACAGCTATGGCTACACCTTC.

This clone was detected once. V usage is TRBV10-3 and J usage is TRBJ1-2, with D perhaps TRBD1 (6 bases). The V and J ends lost 3 bases and 7 bases respectively, with 21 bases between them. The germline gives CDR1 ENHRY, CDR2 SYGVKD. CDR3 size: 16 residues. Written as DNA, the CDR3 is TGTGCCATCAGTGATTCCAGCGCGGGGGGGCTCTCTGGCTACACCTTC. Its translation: CAISDSSAGGLSGYTF.

A note on this clone: The sample has other DNA sequences that encode this CDR3 too. V usage is TRBV11-2 and J usage is TRBJ1-1; D remains unclear. V was shortened by 2 bases and J by 4 bases, with 8 bases between the two germline ends. CDR1 and CDR2 (germline): SGHAT, FQNNGV. The CDR3 totals 13 residues. CDR3 sequence reads: CASSLREGTEAFF. CDR3 nucleotide sequence: TGTGCCAGCAGCTTAAGGGAGGGCACTGAAGCTTTCTTT.

The rearrangement joins TRBV9 to TRBJ1-4; D not resolved. Germline V lookup: CDR1 SGDLS, CDR2 YYNGEE. Trimming took 4 bases from V and 7 from J, leaving 14 bases between them. The CDR3 length is 14 residues. CDR3 sequence (DNA): TGTGCCAGCAGCCCCGGTGCCAACGCTGAAAAACTGTTTTTT. Residues: CASSPGANAEKLFF.

The gene calls are TRBV7-9 and TRBJ2-3, with D hard to call. The CDR3 length is 15 residues. Germline CDR1 SEHNR, CDR2 FQNEAQ (reference sequence). V lost 5 bases and J 0 bases, leaving 12 bases between the germline ends. CDR3 nucleotide sequence: TGTGCCAGCAGCCAGGCCTGGGCTAGCACAGATACGCAGTATTTT. Translation gives CASSQAWASTDTQYF.

The rearrangement links TRBV18 to TRBJ2-2; 9 bases are shared with TRBD1. Germline V CDR1 and CDR2: KGHSH, LQKENI. The CDR3 runs 18 residues. V lost 6 bases and J lost 4; bases outside the gene matches: 15. CDR3 coding DNA: TGTGCCAGCTCCCCCCGGATGGCCGGGACAGGGATCACCGGGGAGCTGTTTTTT. Amino acid sequence: CASSPRMAGTGITGELFF.

This chain uses TRBV5-1 with TRBJ2-3, with D maybe TRBD2 (6 bases). The CDR3 contains 14 residues. Germline lookup yields CDR1 SGHRS and CDR2 YFSETQ. V dropped 9 bases and J dropped 0 bases, with 14 bases sitting between them. CDR3 residues: CATSKEGSTDTQYF. DNA for the CDR3: TGCGCCACCTCCAAGGAGGGGAGCACAGATACGCAGTATTTT.

V gene TRBV11-2 combines with J gene TRBJ2-5; TRBD2 agrees at 7 bases. Germline trimming cut 5 bases from V and 2 bases from J; bases unmatched to any gene: 14. CDR1 SGHAT and CDR2 FQNNGV come from the germline V gene. The CDR3 has 17 residues. The CDR3 protein is CASSPAWGLFGQETQYF. The DNA of the CDR3 is TGTGCCAGCAGCCCAGCCTGGGGACTATTTGGTCAAGAGACCCAGTACTTC.

The V and J genes are TRBV7-9 and TRBJ2-7, with 9 bases fitting TRBD1. Germline CDR1 reads SEHNR; CDR2 reads FQNEAQ (reference sequence). The CDR3 has 17 amino acids. V lost 5 bases to trimming and J lost 7 bases; unmatched junction nucleotides: 18. DNA for the CDR3: TGTGCCAGCAGCCGCCCGGCCGCGGGACAGGGCTCTCGGGAGCAGTACTTC. Translating gives CASSRPAAGQGSREQYF.

The chain has TRBV6-5 and TRBJ1-4; the D is unclear. Trimming took 5 bases from V and 3 from J, leaving 10 bases between them. This CDR3 region has 14 residues. Per germline, CDR1 MNHEY and CDR2 SVGAGI. The CDR3 sequence: CASSREPANEKLFF. CDR3 bases: TGTGCCAGCAGTAGAGAACCGGCTAATGAAAAACTGTTTTTT.

CDR3: CASSLDRGYEQYF. The CDR3 region has the DNA TGTGCCAGCAGCTTGGACAGGGGGTACGAGCAGTACTTC. V and J are TRBV5-4 and TRBJ2-7, with TRBD1 matching 8 bases. The CDR3 sequence is 13 residues long. In germline, CDR1 is SGHNT, CDR2 YYREEE (reference sequence). Trimming removed 0 bases from V and 4 bases from J; junction bases left unmatched: 0. Full variable domain (missing parts from reference TRBV5-4 and TRBJ2-7): ETGVTQSPTHLIKTRGQQVTLRCSSQSGHNTVSWYQQALGQGPQFIFQYYREEENGRGNFPPRFSGLQFPNYSSELNVNALELDDSALYLCASSLDRGYEQYFGPGTRLTVT.

This chain joins TRBV5-1 and TRBJ2-2; weak D call: TRBD1 (6 bases). Deletions cut 7 bases from V and 3 bases from J, with 7 bases between. The CDR3 totals 12 residues. Germline CDR1 SGHRS, CDR2 YFSETQ. The DNA of the CDR3 is TGCGCCAGCGAGGGGGACACCGGGGAGCTGTTTTTT. Translating it yields CASEGDTGELFF.

CDR3 DNA: TGTGCCAGCAGCGGTCCGTATATGACAGGGGACACCGGGGAGCTGTTTTTT. It encodes CASSGPYMTGDTGELFF. This chain connects TRBV9 to TRBJ2-2, with 8 bases identical to TRBD1. The germline V gene has CDR1 SGDLS and CDR2 YYNGEE. The length of the CDR3 is 17 residues. V shed 3 bases, J shed 3 bases, and the junction held 10 bases outside the gene matches.

This sequence joins TRBV5-1 and TRBJ2-5; D may be TRBD2 (5 bases). Between the trimmed V and J ends, which lost 0 bases and 4 bases, there was a span of 10 bases. CDR3 length: 14 residues. CDR1 SGHRS and CDR2 YFSETQ come from the germline V gene. The CDR3 reads CASSLGLGRETQYF. The CDR3 DNA is TGCGCCAGCAGCTTGGGTTTAGGGAGAGAGACCCAGTACTTC.

Here the CDR3 DNA reads TGTGCCAGTAGTATACAGCGTGACTATGGCTACACCTTC. The encoded protein is CASSIQRDYGYTF. This sequence joins TRBV19 and TRBJ1-2; D is unresolved. Per the germline V gene, CDR1 is LNHDA and CDR2 is SQIVND (reference sequence). The V end was cut by 2 bases, the J end by 3 bases, with 7 bases between. This CDR3 region has 13 residues.